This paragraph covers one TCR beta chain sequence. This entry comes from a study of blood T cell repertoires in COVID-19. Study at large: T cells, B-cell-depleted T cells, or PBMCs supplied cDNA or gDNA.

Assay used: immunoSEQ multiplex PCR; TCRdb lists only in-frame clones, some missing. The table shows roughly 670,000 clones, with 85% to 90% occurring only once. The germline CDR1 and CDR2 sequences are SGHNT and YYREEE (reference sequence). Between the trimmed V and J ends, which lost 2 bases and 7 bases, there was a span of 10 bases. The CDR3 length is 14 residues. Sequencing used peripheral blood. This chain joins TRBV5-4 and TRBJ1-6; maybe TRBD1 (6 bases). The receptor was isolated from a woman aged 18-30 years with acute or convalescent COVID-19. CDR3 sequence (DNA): TGTGCCAGCAGCTTTCAGGGGACCAATTCACCCCTCCACTTT. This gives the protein CASSFQGTNSPLHF. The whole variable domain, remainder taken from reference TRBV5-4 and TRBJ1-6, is ETGVTQSPTHLIKTRGQQVTLRCSSQSGHNTVSWYQQALGQGPQFIFQYYREEENGRGNFPPRFSGLQFPNYSSELNVNALELDDSALYLCASSFQGTNSPLHFGNGTRLTVT.